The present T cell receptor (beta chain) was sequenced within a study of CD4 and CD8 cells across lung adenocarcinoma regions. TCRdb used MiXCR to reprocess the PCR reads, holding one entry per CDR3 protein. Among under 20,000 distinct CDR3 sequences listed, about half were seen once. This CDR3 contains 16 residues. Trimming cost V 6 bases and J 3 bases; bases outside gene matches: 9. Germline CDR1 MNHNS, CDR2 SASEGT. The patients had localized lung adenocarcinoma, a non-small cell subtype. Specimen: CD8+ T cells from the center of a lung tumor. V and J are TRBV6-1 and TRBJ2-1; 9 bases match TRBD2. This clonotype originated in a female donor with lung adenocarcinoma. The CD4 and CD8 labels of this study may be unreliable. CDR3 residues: CASRPKRGVSYNEQFF. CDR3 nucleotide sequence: TGTGCCAGCAGACCCAAGCGGGGGGTAAGCTACAATGAGCAGTTCTTC.